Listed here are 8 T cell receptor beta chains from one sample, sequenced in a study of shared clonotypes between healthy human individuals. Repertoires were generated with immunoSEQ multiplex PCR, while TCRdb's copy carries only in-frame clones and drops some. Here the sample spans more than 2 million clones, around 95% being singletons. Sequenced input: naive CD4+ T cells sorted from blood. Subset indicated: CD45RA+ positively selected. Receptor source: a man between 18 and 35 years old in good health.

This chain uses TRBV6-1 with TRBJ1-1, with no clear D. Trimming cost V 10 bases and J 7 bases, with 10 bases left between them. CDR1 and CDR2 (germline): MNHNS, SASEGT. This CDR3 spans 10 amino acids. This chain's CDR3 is CATRWGEAFF. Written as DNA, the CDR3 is TGTGCCACCCGGTGGGGTGAAGCTTTCTTT.

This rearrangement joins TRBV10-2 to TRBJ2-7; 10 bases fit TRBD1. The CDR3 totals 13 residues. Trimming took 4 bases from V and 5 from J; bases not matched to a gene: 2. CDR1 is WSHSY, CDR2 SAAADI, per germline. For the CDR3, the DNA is TGCGCCAGCAGTGGACAGGGGGCCAACGAGCAGTACTTC. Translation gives CASSGQGANEQYF.

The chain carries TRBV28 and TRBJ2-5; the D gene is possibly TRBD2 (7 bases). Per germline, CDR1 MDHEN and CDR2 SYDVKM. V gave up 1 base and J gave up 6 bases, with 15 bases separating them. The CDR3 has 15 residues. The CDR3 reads CASSLSGGAGQTQYF. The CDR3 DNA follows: TGTGCCAGCAGTTTATCGGGGGGCGCCGGTCAGACCCAGTACTTC.

CDR3: CASSYGGTPGYNEQFF. For the CDR3, the DNA is TGTGCCAGCAGCTATGGCGGGACCCCGGGCTACAATGAGCAGTTCTTC. The chain uses TRBV11-2 and TRBJ2-1; D may be TRBD2 (6 bases). This CDR3 is built from 16 residues. Germline lookup yields CDR1 SGHAT and CDR2 FQNNGV. The V end was cut by 4 bases, the J end by 3 bases, with 16 bases between.

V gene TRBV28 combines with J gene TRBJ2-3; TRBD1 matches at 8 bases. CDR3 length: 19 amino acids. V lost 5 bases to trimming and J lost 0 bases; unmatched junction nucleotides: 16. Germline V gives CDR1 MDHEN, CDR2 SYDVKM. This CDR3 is CASSPPWVGTGTSTDTQYF. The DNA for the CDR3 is TGTGCCAGCAGTCCTCCTTGGGTGGGGACAGGCACTAGCACAGATACGCAGTATTTT.

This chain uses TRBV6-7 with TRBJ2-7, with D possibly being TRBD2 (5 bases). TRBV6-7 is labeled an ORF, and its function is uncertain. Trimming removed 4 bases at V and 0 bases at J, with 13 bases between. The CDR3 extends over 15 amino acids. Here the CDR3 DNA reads TGTGCCAGCAGTTTCCGGGTACTAGTCTCCTACGAGCAGTACTTC. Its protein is CASSFRVLVSYEQYF.

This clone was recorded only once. The CDR3 nucleotides are TGTGCCAGCAGCCAGGCCGCGGGGAACACTGAAGCTTTCTTT. Residues: CASSQAAGNTEAFF. The chain combines TRBV7-9 with TRBJ1-1, with unresolved D. The CDR3 consists of 14 residues. Trimming removed 5 bases at V and 1 base at J, with 11 bases between. Germline CDR1 SEHNR, CDR2 FQNEAQ (reference sequence).

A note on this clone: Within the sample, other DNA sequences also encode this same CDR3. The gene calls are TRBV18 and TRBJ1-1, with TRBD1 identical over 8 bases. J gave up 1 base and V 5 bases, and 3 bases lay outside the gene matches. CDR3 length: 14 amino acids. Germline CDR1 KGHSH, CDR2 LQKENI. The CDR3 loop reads CASSVQGGNTEAFF. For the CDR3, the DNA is TGTGCCAGCTCAGTACAGGGGGGGAACACTGAAGCTTTCTTT.